Included here is one T cell receptor (beta chain) sequence, with context. Its antigen is not known. The record originates from a study of T cell responses to AZD1222 COVID-19 vaccine. TCRdb keeps only in-frame clones here, not all; method: immunoSEQ multiplex PCR. The sample lists approximately 120,000 clones, approximately 90% occurring once. J lost 6 bases, V lost 7 bases, and 9 bases had no gene match. Germline loops: CDR1 SGHTA, CDR2 FQGNSA. The CDR3 sequence is 16 residues long. Study findings and constraints: In the spike-specific TCR repertoire, nearly half reportedly target unmutated variant regions. Regions 160-218 and 743-854 dominated among vaccine-associated CD4 TCRs spanning spike. Possibly, clonal diversity was underestimated; donors were largely white British and included more females.

V gene TRBV7-2 combines with J gene TRBJ2-3; 14 nucleotides match TRBD2. The starting material was peripheral blood, obtained on day 0 of AZD1222 vaccination. This clonotype was sampled from an adult in good health. The CDR3 nucleotides are TGTGCCAGCACCCCCCGGACTAGCGGGGGGCACGATACGCAGTATTTT. Its protein is CASTPRTSGGHDTQYF.